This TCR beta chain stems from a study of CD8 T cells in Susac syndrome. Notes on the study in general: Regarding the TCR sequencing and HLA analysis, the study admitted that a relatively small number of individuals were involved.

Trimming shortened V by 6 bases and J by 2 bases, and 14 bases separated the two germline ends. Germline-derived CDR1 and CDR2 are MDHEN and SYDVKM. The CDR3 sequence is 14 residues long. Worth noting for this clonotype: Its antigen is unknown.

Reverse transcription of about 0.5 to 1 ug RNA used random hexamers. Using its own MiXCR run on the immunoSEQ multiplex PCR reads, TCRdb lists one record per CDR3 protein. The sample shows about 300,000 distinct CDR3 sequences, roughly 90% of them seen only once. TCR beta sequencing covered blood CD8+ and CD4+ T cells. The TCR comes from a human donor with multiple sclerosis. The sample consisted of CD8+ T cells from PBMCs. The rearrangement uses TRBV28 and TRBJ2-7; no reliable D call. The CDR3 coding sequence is TGTGCCAGCAGCCAGCGACGGCAACCCTACGAGCAGTACTTC. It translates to CASSQRRQPYEQYF.